This record covers a single T cell receptor beta chain. The antigen is not known. This entry comes from a study of OX40 agonist ivuxolimab in advanced cancers. Study background: Dose-escalation patients' cancers were hepatocellular carcinoma, melanoma, renal cell or head and neck cancer.

Sequencing was performed with immunoSEQ multiplex PCR; in TCRdb, only in-frame clones are kept and a portion is missing. Among around 39,000 clones listed, under 85% were seen once. General observations from the study: Expanded clones were, on average, more numerous in CD8+ T cells than in CD4+.

CDR1 and CDR2 (germline): SGHDN, FVKESK. V lost 6 bases to trimming and J lost 0 bases, with 6 bases between them. The CDR3 has 14 amino acids. The receptor's source is an adult with an advanced solid tumor such as melanoma, head and neck, liver or kidney cancer. The chain combines TRBV14 with TRBJ1-6; no clear D. Here the sequenced sample was CD4+ or CD8+ T cells sorted from blood, taken in a trial of the OX40 agonist ivuxolimab. The CDR3 coding sequence is TGTGCCAGCAGGGTAGGCTCCTATAATTCACCCCTCCACTTT. It specifies CASRVGSYNSPLHF.